This T cell receptor (beta chain) came from a study of blood T cell repertoires in COVID-19. The overall study: The United States, Italy and Spain provided the acute and convalescent COVID-19 samples.

Regarding this clone: Other DNA sequences in the same sample also yield this CDR3.

The CDR3 is 13 residues long. In germline, CDR1 is SGDLS, CDR2 YYNGEE. The V end lost 3 bases, the J end lost 5 bases, and 11 bases lay between the germline ends. The assay was immunoSEQ multiplex PCR, and TCRdb's table has in-frame clones only and misses some. Of about 270,000 clones in the sample, 86% are singletons; the top ten hold approximately 6.2%. The chain uses TRBV9 and TRBJ2-5, with D unresolved. Sequencing was carried out using peripheral blood. This sequence was found in an elderly woman with COVID-19, enrolled during active disease. This chain's CDR3 is CASSAGLGETQYF. The CDR3 DNA reads as TGTGCCAGCAGCGCGGGTCTAGGCGAGACCCAGTACTTC.